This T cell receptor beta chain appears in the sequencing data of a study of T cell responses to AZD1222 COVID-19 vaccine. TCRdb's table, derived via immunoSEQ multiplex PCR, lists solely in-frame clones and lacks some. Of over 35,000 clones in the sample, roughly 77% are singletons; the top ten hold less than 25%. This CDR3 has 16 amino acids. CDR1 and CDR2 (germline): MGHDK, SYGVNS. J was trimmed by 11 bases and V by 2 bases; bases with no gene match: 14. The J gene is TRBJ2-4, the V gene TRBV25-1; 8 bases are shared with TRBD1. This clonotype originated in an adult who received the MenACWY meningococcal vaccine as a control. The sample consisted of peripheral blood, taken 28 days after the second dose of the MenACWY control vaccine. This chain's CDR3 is CASSELNEPGQALQYF. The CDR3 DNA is TGTGCCAGCAGTGAACTCAATGAGCCGGGACAGGCACTTCAGTACTTC.